Given below is one T cell receptor (beta chain) in context. Its antigen is currently unknown. The data were taken from a study of cytomegalovirus exposure and HLA in healthy donors. General study results and limits: Previous analysis showed most TCR beta V segments were productive about 87% or about 30% of the time. In a later analysis, an Asian-associated ancestry cluster reportedly showed fewer N-insertions than the roughly 700-donor mean. Later analysis identified several of the most significant clusters that appeared linked to common viral pathogens.

V was pared by 4 bases and J by 4 bases, with 16 bases between. The germline gives CDR1 SQVTM, CDR2 ANQGSEA. This CDR3 is 15 amino acids long. In the PCR, 60 Vbeta and 13 Jbeta primers were used. This table comes from immunoSEQ multiplex PCR, and its TCRdb copy is limited to in-frame clones, with some not included. This sample has approximately 72,000 clones, with 78% found just once. The gene calls are TRBV29-1 and TRBJ2-2; TRBD1 might be the D (6 bases). The sequencing sample was made of PBMCs. The receptor comes from a male donor in good health and CMV-seropositive. The chain's CDR3 is CSVAGHREGTGELFF. The CDR3 DNA reads as TGCAGCGTTGCGGGACACCGCGAGGGCACCGGGGAGCTGTTTTTT.